Listed below are T cell receptor beta chains from one sample, sequenced in a study of Graves' ophthalmopathy and Graves' hyperthyroidism. TCRdb ran MiXCR on the multiplex PCR reads and lists one entry per CDR3 protein. The sample lists 900,000 to 1,200,000 distinct CDR3 sequences, about 38% seen once, with 11% in the top ten. The specimen sequenced was peripheral blood or thyroid tissue (not recorded which). These TCRs come from an adult man with Graves' hyperthyroidism. The CDR3 runs from the conserved cysteine through the conserved F or W. Each record gives: V gene, clone size, J gene, D gene, CDR3 DNA, CDR3 protein. D genes are given only for firm matches. Size is omitted from some rows. Given values are once, few, many or a class for expanded clones.

TRBV7-9,many,TRBJ2-2,NA,TGTGCCAGCAGCTTCGGACCCGCGAACACCGGGGAGCTGTTTTTT,CASSFGPANTGELFF
TRBV4-2,many,TRBJ1-6,NA,TGTGCCAGCAGCCAATCCTCTTCACCCCTCCACTTT,CASSQSSSPLHF
TRBV20-1,many,TRBJ1-1,NA,TGCAGAGCTCCGGGAGGGAACACTGAAGCTTTCTTT,CRAPGGNTEAFF
TRBV25-1,many,TRBJ1-4,NA,TGTGCCAGCAGTGAGGCTAGGACCCGATATTCAACTAATGAAAAACTGTTTTTT,CASSEARTRYSTNEKLFF
TRBV12-3/TRBV12-4,many,TRBJ1-1,TRBD1,TGTGCCAGCAGCCCCCAGAGGACAGGGCCAGTGAACACTGAAGCTTTCTTT,CASSPQRTGPVNTEAFF
TRBV7-2,many,TRBJ1-6,TRBD1,TGTGCCAGCAGCCCCGGGACAGGGGGGATCTCGTCACCCCTCCACTTT,CASSPGTGGISSPLHF
TRBV6-5,NA,TRBJ1-5,NA,TGTGTCAGCAGCAGTCGGAGCAATCAGCCCCAGCATTTT,CVSSSRSNQPQHF
TRBV7-8,NA,TRBJ2-7,TRBD2,TGTGCCAGCAGCTTCAGCCTAGCGGGAACCCCGGAGCAGTACTTC,CASSFSLAGTPEQYF
TRBV2,NA,TRBJ2-6,NA,TGTGCCATCAGTGAGGAGGGGACTGGGGCCAACGTCCTGACTTTC,CAISEEGTGANVLTF
TRBV6-5,NA,TRBJ1-2,NA,TGTGCCAGCAGTTATTACCCTTCCAGTTTTGGCTACACCTTC,CASSYYPSSFGYTF
TRBV29-1,NA,TRBJ2-5,TRBD1,TGCAGCGTCAGGGGGCCCGGGGAGACCCAGTACTTC,CSVRGPGETQYF
TRBV25-1,NA,TRBJ1-2,NA,TGTGCCAGCAGATCCACTCAGGGACGAACATATGGCTACACCTTC,CASRSTQGRTYGYTF
TRBV15,many,TRBJ1-3,NA,TGTGCCACCAGCAGACAAAGAGCAGGATTGGGAAACACCATATATTTT,CATSRQRAGLGNTIYF
TRBV14,many,TRBJ1-1,NA,TGTGCCAGCAGCCGGACGACAGCGAACACTGAAGCTTTCTTT,CASSRTTANTEAFF
TRBV29-1,NA,TRBJ2-6,NA,TGCAGCGTTGCGGGGGCCGACGTCCTGACTTTC,CSVAGADVLTF
TRBV20-1,many,TRBJ1-1,NA,TGCAGTGCGAGCTGGGTGACGAACACTGAAGCTTTCTTT,CSASWVTNTEAFF
TRBV28,few,TRBJ1-2,TRBD1,TGTGCCAGCAGGTTGGAAGGACAGGGGTTGAACTATGGCTACACCTTC,CASRLEGQGLNYGYTF
TRBV12-3/TRBV12-4,many,TRBJ2-5,NA,TGTGCCAGCAGTCGTAAACAGGCCCAAGAGACCCAGTACTTC,CASSRKQAQETQYF
TRBV20-1,NA,TRBJ1-5,NA,TGCAGTGCTAGTCTCTTCGGTGCGGCACCGAAAGGCTGGCAGCCCCAGCATTTT,CSASLFGAAPKGWQPQHF
TRBV5-1,NA,TRBJ2-5,TRBD2,TGCGCCAGCAGCTTCAGCTTAGCGGGAGGCCCAACTGGGGAGACCCAGTACTTC,CASSFSLAGGPTGETQYF
TRBV29-1,few,TRBJ2-3,NA,TGCAGCGTCCCCAGGGGGGGCAGCACAGATACGCAGTATTTT,CSVPRGGSTDTQYF
TRBV29-1,NA,TRBJ1-4,TRBD1,TGCAGCGCCTGGGGACATTTCGGCACAGGGGTTCTGCTTTTT,CSAWGHFGTGVLLF
TRBV20-1,NA,TRBJ1-4,NA,TGCAGTGCTGACCTCTCGATAGGATTTGAAAAACTGTTTTTT,CSADLSIGFEKLFF
TRBV7-9,NA,TRBJ2-5,NA,TGTGCCAGCAGCTTCGCGGGGTTGATAAAGACCCAGTACTTC,CASSFAGLIKTQYF